This T cell receptor beta chain was retrieved from a study of early stage breast cancer tumors. The overall study: Average read coverage per sample was 7.5 to 10-fold. Study-level results: Enriched TCRB sequences shared across patients were mostly commonly generated sequences. Functional markers like CD4, CD8 and FOXP3 were missed in bulk sequencing.

In the case of this clone: Its specificity is unknown.

Clones were sequenced by immunoSEQ multiplex PCR, and TCRdb holds only the in-frame ones, with some missing. The repertoire holds about 3,500 clones, with 64% as singletons. The CDR3 is 16 amino acids. Germline assignment: CDR1 SGHKS and CDR2 YYEKEE (reference sequence). The V and J ends lost 6 bases and 0 bases, in that order; junction bases with no gene match: 9. Tumor samples used roughly 20-50 mg of diced tissue. The J gene is TRBJ2-7, the V gene TRBV5-5; 10 positions match TRBD1. This receptor was taken from a person in their forties with breast cancer. Sequencing was done on a sample of breast tumor tissue. The CDR3 protein is CASKGQGRGDSYEQYF. The CDR3 DNA is TGTGCCAGCAAGGGACAGGGGCGCGGAGACTCCTACGAGCAGTACTTC.